Below, 22 T cell receptor beta chains from the same sample are listed, as sequenced in a study of blood T cell repertoires in COVID-19. Here immunoSEQ multiplex PCR was the method, and the copy in TCRdb shows in-frame clones only, minus some. The profile covers hundreds of thousands of clones, with 82% appearing a single time and 3% to 4.5% taken by the ten largest. The sequenced sample was peripheral blood. These receptors were taken from a woman aged 80 or over with acute or convalescent COVID-19.

The gene calls are TRBV7-9 and TRBJ2-7, with D possibly being TRBD2 (5 bases). Germline loops: CDR1 SEHNR, CDR2 FQNEAQ (reference sequence). The CDR3 runs 15 residues. The V gene lost 2 bases and the J gene lost 0 bases, with 11 bases spanning the gap. The CDR3 sequence is CASSLSAASSYEQYF. The DNA for the CDR3 is TGTGCCAGCAGCTTATCAGCGGCTAGCTCCTACGAGCAGTACTTC. The full variable domain, its missing parts supplied by reference TRBV7-9 and TRBJ2-7, is DTGVSQNPRHKITKRGQNVTFRCDPISEHNRLYWYRQTLGQGPEFLTYFQNEAQLEKSRLLSDRFSAERPKGSFSTLEIQRTEQGDSAMYLCASSLSAASSYEQYFGPGTRLTVT.

The gene calls are TRBV24-1 and TRBJ2-3, with D perhaps matching TRBD1 (6 bases). Deletions cut 4 bases from V and 4 bases from J, with 17 bases between. There are 16 residues in the CDR3. Germline CDR1 reads KGHDR; CDR2 reads SFDVKD. DNA of the CDR3: TGTGCCACCAGTGACCAAAAGGGGGATTCTGCAGATACGCAGTATTTT. It yields the protein CATSDQKGDSADTQYF.

The rearrangement uses TRBV5-1 and TRBJ2-5; 13 nucleotides match TRBD2. The J segment lost 8 bases and the V segment lost 1 base, leaving 8 bases of the junction unmatched. Germline lookup yields CDR1 SGHRS and CDR2 YFSETQ. The length of the CDR3 is 16 residues. CDR3 residues: CASSLITSGGARTQYF. The CDR3 coding sequence is TGCGCCAGCAGCTTGATTACTAGCGGGGGGGCCCGAACCCAGTACTTC. The full variable domain, rest sourced from reference TRBV5-1 and TRBJ2-5, is KAGVTQTPRYLIKTRGQQVTLSCSPISGHRSVSWYQQTPGQGLQFLFEYFSETQRNKGNFPGRFSGRQFSNSRSEMNVSTLELGDSALYLCASSLITSGGARTQYFGPGTRLLVL.

J is TRBJ2-7 and V is TRBV11-2; TRBD1 aligns across 7 bases. V shed 3 bases and J 8 bases; nucleotides not matched to a gene: 4. Germline V gene sequence: CDR1 SGHAT, CDR2 FQNNGV. The CDR3 has 12 amino acids. Here the CDR3 reads CASSFGTDQQYF. The CDR3 DNA reads TGTGCCAGCAGCTTCGGGACAGATCAGCAGTACTTC.

V and J are TRBV9 and TRBJ1-2; maybe TRBD1 (5 bases). The CDR3 contains 15 residues. V was pared by 0 bases and J by 2 bases, with 11 bases between. Germline V CDR1 and CDR2: SGDLS, YYNGEE. CDR3 coding DNA: TGTGCCAGCAGCGTAGCTCCGGGGGAGAACTATGGCTACACCTTC. It is translated as CASSVAPGENYGYTF.

This chain uses TRBV19 with TRBJ1-3; D is uncertain. Germline V CDR1 and CDR2: LNHDA, SQIVND (reference sequence). CDR3 size: 13 residues. Trimming cost V 3 bases and J 5 bases, with 8 bases left between them. CDR3 sequence (DNA): TGTGCCAGTAGTATTTATCAGAGAAACACCATATATTTT. It yields the protein CASSIYQRNTIYF.

The chain joins TRBV7-2 to TRBJ1-1; D gene ambiguous. The V gene's germline CDR1 is SGHTA and CDR2 FQGNSA. This CDR3 spans 12 amino acids. V dropped 2 bases and J dropped 8 bases, with 9 bases sitting between them. As DNA, the CDR3 is TGTGCCAGCAGCTTAATGCGGCTGGAAGCTTTCTTT. Translated, it gives CASSLMRLEAFF.

To note about this clone: At the DNA level, this CDR3 is encoded by other sequences in the same sample as well. The genes are TRBV18 and TRBJ2-5; D call uncertain. CDR1 KGHSH and CDR2 LQKENI come from the germline V gene. There are 12 residues in the CDR3. With 3 bases removed from V and 4 bases from J, the gap between germline ends came to 6 bases. The CDR3 bases are TGTGCCAGCTCACCTCCGGGAGAGACCCAGTACTTC. This codes for CASSPPGETQYF.

The rearrangement joins TRBV12-3 or TRBV12-4 to TRBJ1-1; D remains ambiguous. The CDR3 runs to 13 residues. V gave up 2 bases and J gave up 1 base, with 5 bases separating them. The CDR3 DNA reads TGTGCCAGCAGTTTACAGGAGAACACTGAAGCTTTCTTT. Translating gives CASSLQENTEAFF.

The chain links TRBV11-2 to TRBJ1-1, with D perhaps TRBD1 (5 bases). Germline V gene sequence: CDR1 SGHAT, CDR2 FQNNGV. This CDR3 comprises 16 residues. The V end was cut by 6 bases, the J end by 3 bases, with 20 bases between. CDR3 protein: CASRSAPRPRDTEAFF. CDR3 sequence (DNA): TGTGCCAGCAGGTCCGCCCCCCGGCCCAGGGACACTGAAGCTTTCTTT.

The chain combines TRBV25-1 with TRBJ2-2; D perhaps matches TRBD2 (5 bases). The CDR3 is 15 amino acids. Trimming shortened V by 3 bases and J by 6 bases, and 14 bases separated the two germline ends. CDR1 and CDR2 (germline): MGHDK, SYGVNS. The CDR3 loop reads CASSDMGSIAGELFF. The DNA for the CDR3 is TGTGCCAGCAGTGATATGGGGAGCATCGCCGGGGAGCTGTTTTTT.

About this clone itself: Other DNA sequences in the sample encode the same CDR3. The CDR3 DNA reads as TGCGCCAGCAGCTCCGGACAGGAGAACACTGAAGCTTTCTTT. Its translation is CASSSGQENTEAFF. V and J are TRBV5-1 and TRBJ1-1, with TRBD1 matching 7 bases. Per germline, CDR1 SGHRS and CDR2 YFSETQ. This CDR3 contains 14 residues. Losses at the gene ends were 3 bases for V and 1 base for J; bases not matched to a gene: 3.

This clone has a single count. The V and J genes are TRBV27 and TRBJ1-1; D remains unclear. V was shortened by 2 bases and J by 4 bases, with 11 bases between the two germline ends. Germline CDR1 and CDR2: MNHEY and SMNVEV (reference sequence). The CDR3 is 14 residues long. The CDR3 protein is CASSLNAQITEAFF. Here the CDR3 DNA reads TGTGCCAGCAGTTTAAACGCCCAGATCACTGAAGCTTTCTTT.

The rearrangement joins TRBV28 to TRBJ1-2; 9 bases align to TRBD1. This CDR3 is 16 amino acids long. The V and J ends lost 6 bases and 5 bases, in that order; junction bases with no gene match: 13. Germline V gene lookup returns CDR1 MDHEN and CDR2 SYDVKM. CDR3 DNA: TGTGCCAGCAGCCCGGCCGGGACAGGGATCCCGTATGGCTACACCTTC. Its protein product is CASSPAGTGIPYGYTF.

V is TRBV18 and J is TRBJ2-6; D unclear. The CDR3 sequence is 14 residues long. Germline V gene lookup returns CDR1 KGHSH and CDR2 LQKENI. Trimming left V 6 bases short and J 0 bases short, with 6 bases between. CDR3 DNA sequence: TGTGCCAGCTCCCCCAGCTCTGGGGCCAACGTCCTGACTTTC. Its translation: CASSPSSGANVLTF.

This sequence joins TRBV5-6 and TRBJ2-1; 9 nucleotides align to TRBD2. V lost 4 bases, J lost 7 bases, and 12 bases stayed unmatched. Germline-derived CDR1 and CDR2 are SGHDT and YYEEEE. The CDR3 has 16 amino acids. The CDR3 DNA is TGTGCCAGCAGCGCTGGACTAGCGAGGCGGTATAATGAGCAGTTCTTC. The encoded protein is CASSAGLARRYNEQFF.

The rearrangement joins TRBV15 to TRBJ2-5; 7 bases line up with TRBD1. Germline V gene lookup returns CDR1 LNHNV and CDR2 YYDKDF (reference sequence). This CDR3 contains 16 residues. V lost 2 bases to trimming and J lost 9 bases; unmatched junction nucleotides: 15. The CDR3 region is CATSRNPGTVGLAQYF. DNA of the CDR3: TGTGCCACCAGCAGAAACCCCGGGACAGTCGGCTTGGCCCAGTACTTC.

V is TRBV6-6 and J is TRBJ1-5; TRBD1 agrees at 8 bases. V shed 4 bases and J 4 bases; nucleotides not matched to a gene: 3. CDR1 is MNHNY and CDR2 is SVGAGI in the germline V gene (reference sequence). The CDR3 covers 14 residues. The CDR3 is CASSSGQDNQPQHF. The CDR3 DNA sequence: TGTGCCAGCAGTTCGGGACAGGATAATCAGCCCCAGCATTTT.

This chain links TRBV5-1 with TRBJ2-3, with 11 bases fitting TRBD2. The germline CDR1 and CDR2 sequences are SGHRS and YFSETQ. Germline trimming cut 4 bases from V and 1 base from J; bases unmatched to any gene: 5. The CDR3 consists of 16 residues. CDR3 loop: CASSISLAGGTDTQYF. CDR3 DNA sequence: TGCGCCAGCAGCATCTCACTAGCGGGGGGCACAGATACGCAGTATTTT.

The chain is built from TRBV18 and TRBJ2-5; TRBD1 matches at 8 bases. The CDR3 is 15 amino acids. Germline V gives CDR1 KGHSH, CDR2 LQKENI. Trimming at V came to 4 bases and at J to 3 bases, leaving 7 bases not matched to a gene. CDR3 loop: CASSLRGRSEETQYF. For the CDR3, the DNA is TGTGCCAGCTCACTCAGGGGGCGCTCCGAAGAGACCCAGTACTTC.

The gene calls are TRBV11-1 and TRBJ2-2; 8 nucleotides align to TRBD1. CDR1 is SGHAT and CDR2 is FQDESV in the germline V gene (reference sequence). Trimming at V came to 3 bases and at J to 1 base, leaving 4 bases not matched to a gene. This CDR3 has 16 amino acids. The CDR3 nucleotides read TGTGCCAGCAGCTTGCAGGGGGCGAAGAACACCGGGGAGCTGTTTTTT. It is translated as CASSLQGAKNTGELFF.

V gene TRBV3-1 (or the pseudogene TRBV3-2) combines with J gene TRBJ2-5; TRBD2 matches at 9 bases. Germline CDR1 is LGHDT and CDR2 is YNNKEL (reference sequence). The V segment lost 7 bases and the J segment 5 bases; nucleotides outside the gene matches: 8. The length of the CDR3 is 14 residues. The chain's CDR3 is CASNSGTSYETQYF. The CDR3, as DNA: TGTGCCAGCAACTCCGGGACTAGCTATGAGACCCAGTACTTC.